This entry lists 31 T cell receptor beta chains sequenced from one sample in a study of cytomegalovirus exposure and HLA in healthy donors. PCR primers comprised 60 Vbeta and 13 Jbeta primers. The assay was immunoSEQ multiplex PCR, and TCRdb's table has in-frame clones only and misses some. The data show about 160,000 clones, approximately 80% seen once. The sequenced sample consisted of PBMCs. The receptor set was obtained from a woman aged 25 to 39 in good health and CMV-seropositive.

This clone was counted only a few times. The chain uses TRBV7-3 and TRBJ1-1; D gene uncertain. Deletions cut 2 bases from V and 4 bases from J, with 14 bases between. The germline V gene encodes CDR1 SGHTA and CDR2 FQGTGA. The CDR3 totals 15 residues. CDR3 sequence (DNA): TGTGCCAGCAGCTTAGATAATGGTCGGAGCACTGAAGCTTTCTTT. This sequence encodes CASSLDNGRSTEAFF.

The V call is TRBV19, the J call TRBJ1-5; TRBD1 matches 8 bases. CDR3 length: 15 amino acids. CDR1 is LNHDA, CDR2 SQIVND, per germline (reference sequence). Trimming took 9 bases from V and 0 from J; bases not matched to a gene: 7. The DNA of the CDR3 is TGTGCCAGCAGCCTGACAGGGGCTAGCAATCAGCCCCAGCATTTT. It is translated as CASSLTGASNQPQHF.

The rearrangement uses TRBV6-1 and TRBJ2-7, with D perhaps matching TRBD1 (5 bases). V was shortened by 5 bases and J by 3 bases, with 8 bases between the two germline ends. Germline CDR1 MNHNS, CDR2 SASEGT. The CDR3 covers 12 residues. CDR3 region: CASSSRVYEQYF. CDR3 nucleotide sequence: TGTGCCAGCAGTTCCAGGGTCTACGAGCAGTACTTC.

V and J are TRBV27 and TRBJ1-1, with TRBD1 matching over 7 bases. After removal of 3 bases from V and 2 bases from J, the junction contained 3 bases not matched to a gene. Germline lookup yields CDR1 MNHEY and CDR2 SMNVEV (reference sequence). This CDR3 contains 14 residues. CDR3 coding DNA: TGTGCCAGCAGTTTGACAGGGACAAACACTGAAGCTTTCTTT. Translated, it gives CASSLTGTNTEAFF.

The gene calls are TRBV5-4 and TRBJ2-5; D perhaps matches TRBD2 (6 bases). Germline values: CDR1 SGHNT, CDR2 YYREEE (reference sequence). This CDR3 region has 14 residues. V lost 3 bases, J lost 1 base, and 10 bases lay in between. The CDR3, as DNA: TGTGCCAGCAGCTCGACCGGGAGCCAAGAGACCCAGTACTTC. Its protein product is CASSSTGSQETQYF.

The chain joins TRBV5-6 to TRBJ1-6, with D tentatively TRBD1 (5 bases). V lost 2 bases and J 6 bases, leaving 9 bases between the germline ends. The CDR3 contains 14 residues. Germline lookup yields CDR1 SGHDT and CDR2 YYEEEE. The CDR3 loop reads CASSFMGPNSPLHF. CDR3 coding DNA: TGTGCCAGCAGCTTCATGGGGCCTAATTCACCCCTCCACTTT.

The rearrangement links TRBV7-9 to TRBJ1-1, with no clear D. Trimming stripped 3 bases from V and 4 bases from J, with 12 bases between. The length of the CDR3 is 14 residues. Germline CDR1 and CDR2: SEHNR and FQNEAQ (reference sequence). In DNA form, the CDR3 reads TGTGCCAGCAGCTTCGCGGCCGTGGGCACTGAAGCTTTCTTT. Translation: CASSFAAVGTEAFF.

This clone was seen just once. This chain uses TRBV5-1 with TRBJ1-2; possibly TRBD1 for D (6 bases). Germline V CDR1 and CDR2: SGHRS, YFSETQ. This CDR3 region has 13 residues. Trimming cost V 0 bases and J 8 bases, with 11 bases left between them. The CDR3 reads CASSLDRVKGYTF. CDR3 DNA: TGCGCCAGCAGCTTGGACAGGGTAAAAGGCTACACCTTC.

The chain is built from TRBV28 and TRBJ2-5; possibly TRBD2 for D (6 bases). CDR1 is MDHEN and CDR2 is SYDVKM in the germline V gene. Trimming pared 7 bases from V and 3 bases from J, leaving 12 bases between. CDR3 length equals 13 residues. This CDR3 reads CASNPGGKETQYF. The CDR3 DNA reads as TGTGCCAGCAACCCCGGGGGAAAAGAGACCCAGTACTTC.

The chain uses TRBV5-1 and TRBJ2-3; unclear D gene. The CDR3 extends over 14 amino acids. Germline-derived CDR1 and CDR2 are SGHRS and YFSETQ. V was trimmed by 0 bases and J by 0 bases, leaving 5 bases between them. CDR3 nucleotide sequence: TGCGCCAGCAGCTTGGAACAAAGCACAGATACGCAGTATTTT. Protein sequence: CASSLEQSTDTQYF.

The rearrangement links TRBV27 to TRBJ2-2, with 9 nucleotides matching TRBD2. The CDR3 has 17 amino acids. In germline, CDR1 is MNHEY, CDR2 SMNVEV (reference sequence). V lost 4 bases to trimming and J lost 0 bases; unmatched junction nucleotides: 6. CDR3 protein: CASSWGSGGANTGELFF. The CDR3 bases are TGTGCCAGCAGTTGGGGTAGCGGGGGAGCGAACACCGGGGAGCTGTTTTTT.

The V gene is TRBV28, the J gene TRBJ1-5, with D possibly matching TRBD1 (6 bases). The CDR3 extends over 14 amino acids. Germline CDR1 reads MDHEN; CDR2 reads SYDVKM. The V gene lost 5 bases and the J gene lost 8 bases, with 16 bases spanning the gap. The CDR3 DNA reads as TGTGCCAGCAGTATTCCTCAGGGGTGGGAGCCCCAGCATTTT. This codes for CASSIPQGWEPQHF.

V is TRBV19 and J is TRBJ1-1; D unresolved. V was trimmed by 5 bases and J by 4 bases, leaving 14 bases between them. The germline V gene has CDR1 LNHDA and CDR2 SQIVND (reference sequence). CDR3 length equals 14 residues. The CDR3 region has the DNA TGTGCCAGTAGTTCCCCGGGAGGTCCCACTGAAGCTTTCTTT. This translates into CASSSPGGPTEAFF.

The rearrangement joins TRBV19 to TRBJ1-1; 8 positions agree with TRBD1. Germline values: CDR1 LNHDA, CDR2 SQIVND (reference sequence). There are 14 residues in the CDR3. Losses at the gene ends were 9 bases for V and 4 bases for J; bases not matched to a gene: 10. The CDR3 protein is CASALNTGGTEAFF. The CDR3 DNA reads as TGTGCCAGCGCCTTAAATACAGGGGGCACTGAAGCTTTCTTT.

The chain couples TRBV2 to TRBJ1-3, with D hard to call. The CDR3 covers 18 residues. The V and J ends lost 10 bases and 4 bases respectively, with 29 bases between them. Germline V gene data show CDR1 as SNHLY and CDR2 as FYNNEI. CDR3 residues: CANTRRSLRRGKGNTIYF. In nucleotides, the CDR3 is TGTGCCAACACCAGGAGGAGCCTCCGGAGAGGGAAAGGAAACACCATATATTTT.

V usage is TRBV16 and J usage is TRBJ1-3; TRBD1 might be the D (5 bases). Deletions cut 4 bases from V and 0 bases from J, with 7 bases between. The CDR3 runs to 14 residues. Per germline, CDR1 KGHSY and CDR2 FQNENV. CDR3: CASSPTVSGNTIYF. In DNA form, the CDR3 reads TGTGCCAGCAGCCCGACAGTCTCTGGAAACACCATATATTTT. Combining the CDR3 with reference TRBV16 and TRBJ1-3 gives the whole variable domain GEEVAQTPKHLVRGEGQKAKLYCAPIKGHSYVFWYQQVLKNEFKFLISFQNENVFDETGMPKERFSAKCLPNSPCSLEIQATKLEDSAVYFCASSPTVSGNTIYFGEGSWLTVV.

The V call is TRBV2, the J call TRBJ2-5, with D maybe TRBD2 (6 bases). Trimming pared 5 bases from V and 5 bases from J, leaving 12 bases between. This CDR3 has 13 residues. CDR1 is SNHLY and CDR2 is FYNNEI in the germline V gene. CDR3: CASSKLEGETQYF. CDR3 coding DNA: TGTGCCAGCAGTAAACTGGAGGGGGAGACCCAGTACTTC.

The CDR3 region has the DNA TGTGCCAGCAGTTACTCGAGGGAGTGTGGCTACACCTTC. Translated, it gives CASSYSRECGYTF. The chain recombines TRBV6-5 with TRBJ1-2; D is unclear. The CDR3 is 13 amino acids. Germline CDR1 and CDR2: MNHEY and SVGAGI. V shed 0 bases and J shed 7 bases, with 9 bases lying between them.

The chain has TRBV28 and TRBJ1-1, with 8 bases lining up with TRBD1. This CDR3 has 18 amino acids. Germline CDR1 is MDHEN and CDR2 is SYDVKM. With 2 bases clipped from V and 3 bases from J, the junction kept 14 bases outside the gene matches. CDR3 DNA sequence: TGTGCCAGCAGTTTACTCCTTCCTACGACAGGGGAGGACACTGAAGCTTTCTTT. Its translation is CASSLLLPTTGEDTEAFF.

The table lists this clone with a few counts. The rearrangement uses TRBV18 and TRBJ2-7; 11 positions match TRBD2. Germline lookup yields CDR1 KGHSH and CDR2 LQKENI. The junction had 11 bases not matched to a gene; V was cut back by 4 bases and J by 6 bases. The CDR3 contains 16 residues. CDR3 residues: CASSRYSSGTSGEQYF. CDR3 DNA: TGTGCCAGCTCACGATACTCGTCCGGGACTAGCGGCGAGCAGTACTTC.

The chain carries TRBV27 and TRBJ1-2, with TRBD1 identical over 8 bases. Germline V gene data show CDR1 as MNHEY and CDR2 as SMNVEV (reference sequence). The CDR3 loop spans 14 amino acids. With 4 bases clipped from V and 5 bases from J, the junction kept 6 bases outside the gene matches. The CDR3, as DNA: TGTGCCAGCAGTTGGGACAGGTCTGGATATGGCTACACCTTC. This encodes CASSWDRSGYGYTF.

The J gene is TRBJ2-5, the V gene TRBV6-1; TRBD1 agrees at 8 bases. The V segment lost 8 bases and the J segment 4 bases; nucleotides outside the gene matches: 6. The CDR3 is 13 residues long. Germline CDR1 and CDR2: MNHNS and SASEGT. CDR3 coding DNA: TGTGCCAGCCGCATGACAGGGGCAGAGACCCAGTACTTC. It yields the protein CASRMTGAETQYF.

Points on this clone: At one of its ends the junction is not consistent with the germline gene, which may arise from a read error. The chain is built from TRBV7-9 and TRBJ1-6; D uncertain. The germline V gene encodes CDR1 SEHNR and CDR2 FQNEAQ (reference sequence). This CDR3 region has 16 residues. The CDR3 loop reads CSSSSLQSSYNSPLHF. Here the CDR3 DNA reads TGTTCCAGCAGCTCCCTACAGAGCTCCTATAATTCACCCCTCCACTTT.

The chain's CDR3 is CASSLSGNSPLHF. DNA for the CDR3: TGTGCCAGCAGCTTATCGGGGAATTCACCCCTCCACTTT. The V call is TRBV5-5, the J call TRBJ1-6; D unresolved. The V and J ends lost 2 bases and 7 bases respectively, with 7 bases between them. CDR3 length: 13 amino acids. Germline V gene lookup returns CDR1 SGHKS and CDR2 YYEKEE (reference sequence).

This chain joins TRBV5-1 and TRBJ1-2; 11 positions match TRBD1. Trimming took 3 bases from V and 8 from J; bases not matched to a gene: 6. Germline loops: CDR1 SGHRS, CDR2 YFSETQ. The CDR3 sequence is 14 residues long. The CDR3 region has the DNA TGCGCCAGCAGCTACCGGACAGGGGGCGACGGCTACACCTTC. The encoded protein is CASSYRTGGDGYTF.

This clone appeared a few times. The chain employs TRBV29-1 and TRBJ1-2; TRBD1 matches at 8 bases. Germline-derived CDR1 and CDR2 are SQVTM and ANQGSEA. The CDR3 consists of 14 residues. Losses at the gene ends were 3 bases for V and 4 bases for J; bases not matched to a gene: 7. DNA for the CDR3: TGCAGCGTTGATTTTTCAGGGGGCGGCTATGGCTACACCTTC. Its protein product is CSVDFSGGGYGYTF.

This chain connects TRBV7-9 to TRBJ2-1; 10 bases fit TRBD2. CDR1 and CDR2 from the germline V gene are SEHNR and FQNEAQ (reference sequence). This CDR3 has 15 residues. The V gene end was trimmed by 10 bases and the J gene end by 7 bases; junction bases not matched to a gene: 13. The CDR3 sequence: CAIAIAGGVDNEQFF. DNA of the CDR3: TGTGCCATCGCCATAGCGGGGGGAGTCGATAATGAGCAGTTCTTC.

The V gene is TRBV6-7, the J gene TRBJ1-4, with TRBD1 identical over 8 bases. TRBV6-7 falls under the ORF class, with uncertain function. The V and J ends lost 8 bases and 7 bases, in that order; junction bases with no gene match: 12. The CDR3 spans 15 residues. Here the CDR3 reads CASSNDRGCGEKLFF. The CDR3 DNA reads TGTGCCAGCTCGAATGACAGGGGATGTGGTGAAAAACTGTTTTTT.

The chain is built from TRBV29-1 and TRBJ1-2; D not certain. The V gene lost 5 bases and the J gene lost 8 bases, with 15 bases spanning the gap. The CDR3 is made up of 12 amino acids. The germline V gene has CDR1 SQVTM and CDR2 ANQGSEA. CDR3 in DNA: TGCAGCGTTACTCCGGGAACACAAGGCTACACCTTC. This translates into CSVTPGTQGYTF.

The chain combines TRBV13 with TRBJ1-2; tentative D call: TRBD1 (5 bases). This CDR3 has 13 amino acids. Germline CDR1 PRHDT, CDR2 FYEKMQ (reference sequence). Trimming took off 0 bases at V and 4 bases at J, with 6 bases between the two ends. The CDR3 nucleotides read TGTGCCAGCAGCTTAGGGGGGGGCTATGGCTACACCTTC. Translation: CASSLGGGYGYTF.

The chain carries TRBV27 and TRBJ1-2; D not certain. The germline V and J ends were trimmed by 5 bases and 7 bases, with 17 bases remaining between them. The V gene's germline CDR1 is MNHEY and CDR2 SMNVEV (reference sequence). The length of the CDR3 is 14 residues. This CDR3 reads CASSPRPSTGGYTF. The CDR3 region has the DNA TGTGCCAGCAGTCCACGACCCTCAACGGGTGGCTACACCTTC.